This T cell receptor beta chain was obtained from a study of blood T cell repertoires in COVID-19. Whole-study context: From the United States, Italy and Spain came samples of acute and convalescent COVID-19. PBMCs, B-cell-depleted T cells, or T cells were the source of the cDNA or gDNA that made up the material.

CDR1 SGHTA and CDR2 FQGNSA come from the germline V gene. This CDR3 is built from 16 residues. V was pared by 1 base and J by 7 bases, with 11 bases of the junction left unmatched. In the authors' methods: Amplification with reference gene primers provided the estimates of nucleated cell counts. Some clones are missing from TCRdb's copy, which holds only in-frame ones; the method was immunoSEQ multiplex PCR. V and J calls and clone size are as listed in that table; D and trimming were resolved from the DNA. The repertoire holds 310,000 or so clones, with roughly 87% as singletons. V gene TRBV7-2 combines with J gene TRBJ2-3; 7 positions agree with TRBD1. Sequencing was carried out using peripheral blood. The sequence came from a woman aged 45-65 years who had recovered from COVID-19. The CDR3 DNA sequence: TGTGCCAGCAGCTTAGAGGGGGCAGGGGAGTGGTATACGCAGTATTTT. Translating it yields CASSLEGAGEWYTQYF.